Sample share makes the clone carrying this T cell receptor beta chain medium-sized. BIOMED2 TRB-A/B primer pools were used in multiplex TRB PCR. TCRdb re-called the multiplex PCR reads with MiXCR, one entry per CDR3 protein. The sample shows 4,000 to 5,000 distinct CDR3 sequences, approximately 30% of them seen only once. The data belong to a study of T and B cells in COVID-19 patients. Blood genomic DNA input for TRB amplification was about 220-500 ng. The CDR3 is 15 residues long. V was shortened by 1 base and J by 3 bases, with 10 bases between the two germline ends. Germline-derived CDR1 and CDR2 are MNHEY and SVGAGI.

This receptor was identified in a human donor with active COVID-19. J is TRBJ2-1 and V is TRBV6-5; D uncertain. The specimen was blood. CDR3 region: CASSYYAASYNEQFF. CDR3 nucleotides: TGTGCCAGCAGTTACTATGCGGCGAGCTACAATGAGCAGTTCTTC.